This T cell receptor beta chain was observed in a study of T-cell reconstitution after alpha-beta-depleted transplantation in children. Unique molecular identifiers were incorporated into the prepared TCRbeta library. TCRdb ran MiXCR on the PCR reads and lists one entry per CDR3 protein. The profile shows some 81,000 distinct CDR3 sequences, 12% to 15% of them singletons. The CDR3 runs 15 residues. The V end was cut by 0 bases, the J end by 6 bases, with 12 bases between. Germline loops: CDR1 LGHDT, CDR2 YNNKEL (reference sequence). This sequence was found in a male patient between 2 and 10 years old who had a stem cell transplant for acute lymphoblastic leukemia, so the T cells may come from the graft donor. Sequenced material: PBMCs, mostly from graft donor cells, taken 180 days after TCRalphabeta/CD19-depleted stem cell transplant. This sequence joins TRBV3-1 and TRBJ1-5; no reliable D call. The CDR3 nucleotides are TGTGCCAGCAGCCAAGAGGGGAGACTAGGTCAGCCCCAGCATTTT. This codes for CASSQEGRLGQPQHF.